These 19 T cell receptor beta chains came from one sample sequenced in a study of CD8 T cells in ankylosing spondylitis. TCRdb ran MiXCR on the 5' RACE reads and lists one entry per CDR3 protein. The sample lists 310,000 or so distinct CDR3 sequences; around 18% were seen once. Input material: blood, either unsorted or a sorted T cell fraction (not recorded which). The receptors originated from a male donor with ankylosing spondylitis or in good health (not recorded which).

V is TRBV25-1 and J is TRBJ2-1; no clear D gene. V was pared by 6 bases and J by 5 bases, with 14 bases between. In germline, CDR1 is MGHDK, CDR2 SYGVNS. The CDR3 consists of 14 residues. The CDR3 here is CASRRRVSDNEQFF. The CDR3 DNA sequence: TGTGCCAGCAGGAGACGGGTTTCGGACAATGAGCAGTTCTTC. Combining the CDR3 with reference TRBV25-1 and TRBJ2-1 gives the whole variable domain EADIYQTPRYLVIGTGKKITLECSQTMGHDKMYWYQQDPGMELHLIHYSYGVNSTEKGDLSSESTVSRIRTEHFPLTLESARPSHTSQYLCASRRRVSDNEQFFGPGTRLTVL.

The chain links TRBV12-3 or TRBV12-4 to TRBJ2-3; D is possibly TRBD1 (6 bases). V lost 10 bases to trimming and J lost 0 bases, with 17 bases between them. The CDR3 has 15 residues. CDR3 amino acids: CATMLQGSSTDTQYF. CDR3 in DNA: TGTGCCACCATGCTACAGGGATCCAGCACAGATACGCAGTATTTT.

The chain's CDR3 is CASSLARLAGLNTGELFF. The CDR3 region has the DNA TGCGCCAGCAGCTTGGCGAGACTAGCGGGGCTAAACACCGGGGAGCTGTTTTTT. The V and J genes are TRBV5-1 and TRBJ2-2; 11 nucleotides line up with TRBD2. V trimming: 0 bases; J trimming: 2 bases; junction bases outside the gene matches: 6. The CDR3 has 18 amino acids. Germline loops: CDR1 SGHRS, CDR2 YFSETQ.

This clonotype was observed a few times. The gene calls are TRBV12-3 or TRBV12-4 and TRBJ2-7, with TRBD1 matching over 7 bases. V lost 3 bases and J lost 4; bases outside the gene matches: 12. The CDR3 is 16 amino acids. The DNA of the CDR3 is TGTGCCAGCAGTTTGGTAGAGACAGGGTCTCCATACGAGCAGTACGTC. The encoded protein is CASSLVETGSPYEQYV.

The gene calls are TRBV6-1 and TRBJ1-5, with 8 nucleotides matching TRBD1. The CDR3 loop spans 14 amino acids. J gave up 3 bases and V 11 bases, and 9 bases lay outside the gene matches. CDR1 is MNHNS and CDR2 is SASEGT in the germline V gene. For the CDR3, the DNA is TGTGCCTGCACCCCAGGGGGCATCAATCAGCCCCAGCATTTT. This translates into CACTPGGINQPQHF.

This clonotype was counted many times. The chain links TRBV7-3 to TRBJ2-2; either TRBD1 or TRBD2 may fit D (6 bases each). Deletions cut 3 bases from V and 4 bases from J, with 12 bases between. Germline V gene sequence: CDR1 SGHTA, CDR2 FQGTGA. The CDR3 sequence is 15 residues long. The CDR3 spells CASSFWGAGTGELFF. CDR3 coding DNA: TGTGCCAGCAGCTTTTGGGGGGCCGGCACCGGGGAGCTGTTTTTT.

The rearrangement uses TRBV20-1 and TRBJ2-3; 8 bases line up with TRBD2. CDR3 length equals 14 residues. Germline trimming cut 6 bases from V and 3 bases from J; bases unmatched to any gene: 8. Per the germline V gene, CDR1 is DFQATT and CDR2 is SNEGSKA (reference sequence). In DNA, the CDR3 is TGCAGTGCCCCTCGGGGGGGCATAACAGATACGCAGTATTTT. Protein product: CSAPRGGITDTQYF.

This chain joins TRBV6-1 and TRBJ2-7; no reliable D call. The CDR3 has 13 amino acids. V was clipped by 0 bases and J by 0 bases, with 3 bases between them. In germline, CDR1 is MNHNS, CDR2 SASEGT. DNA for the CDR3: TGTGCCAGCAGTGAAGCGGGCTCCTACGAGCAGTACGTC. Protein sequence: CASSEAGSYEQYV.

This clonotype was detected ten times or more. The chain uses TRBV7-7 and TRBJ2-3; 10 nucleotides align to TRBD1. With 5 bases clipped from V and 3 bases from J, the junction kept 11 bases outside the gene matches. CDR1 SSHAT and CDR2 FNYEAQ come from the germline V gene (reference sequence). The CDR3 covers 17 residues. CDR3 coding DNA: TGTGCCAGCAGCGAACTCCTGAGACAGGGGGCAACAGATACGCAGTATTTT. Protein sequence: CASSELLRQGATDTQYF. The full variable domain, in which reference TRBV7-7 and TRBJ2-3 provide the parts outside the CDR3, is GAGVSQSPRYKVTKRGQDVTLRCDPISSHATLYWYQQALGQGPEFLTYFNYEAQPDKSGLPSDRFSAERPEGSISTLTIQRTEQRDSAMYRCASSELLRQGATDTQYFGPGTRLTVL.

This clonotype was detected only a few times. The DNA for the CDR3 is TGTGCCATCAGTGACACCACAGATACGCAGTATTTT. Residues: CAISDTTDTQYF. The chain combines TRBV10-3 with TRBJ2-3; D remains ambiguous. Germline CDR1 reads ENHRY; CDR2 reads SYGVKD. The CDR3 covers 12 residues. With 3 bases removed from V and 2 bases from J, the gap between germline ends came to 3 bases.

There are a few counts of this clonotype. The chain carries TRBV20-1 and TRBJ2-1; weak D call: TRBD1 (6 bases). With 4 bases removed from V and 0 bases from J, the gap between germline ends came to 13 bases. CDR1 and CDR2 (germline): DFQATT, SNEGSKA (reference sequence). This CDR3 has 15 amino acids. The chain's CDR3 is CSATNRARSYNEQFF. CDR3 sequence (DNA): TGCAGTGCTACTAACAGGGCCCGCTCCTACAATGAGCAGTTCTTC.

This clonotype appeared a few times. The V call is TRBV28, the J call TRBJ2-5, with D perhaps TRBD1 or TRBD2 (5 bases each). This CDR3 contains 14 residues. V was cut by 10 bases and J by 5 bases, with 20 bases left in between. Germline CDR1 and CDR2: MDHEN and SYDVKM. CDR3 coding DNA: TGTGCCACCACCGGGACCCAGCTAGGGGAGACCCAGTACTTC. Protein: CATTGTQLGETQYF. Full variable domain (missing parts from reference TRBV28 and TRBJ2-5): DVKVTQSSRYLVKRTGEKVFLECVQDMDHENMFWYRQDPGLGLRLIYFSYDVKMKEKGDIPEGYSVSREKKERFSLILESASTNQTSMYLCATTGTQLGETQYFGPGTRLLVL.

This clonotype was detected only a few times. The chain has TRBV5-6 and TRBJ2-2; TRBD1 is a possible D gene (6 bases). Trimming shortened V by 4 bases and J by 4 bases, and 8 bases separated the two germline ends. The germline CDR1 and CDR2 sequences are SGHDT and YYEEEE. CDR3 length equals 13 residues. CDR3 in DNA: TGTGCCAGCAGCAAGACAGGCACCGGGGAGCTGTTTTTT. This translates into CASSKTGTGELFF.

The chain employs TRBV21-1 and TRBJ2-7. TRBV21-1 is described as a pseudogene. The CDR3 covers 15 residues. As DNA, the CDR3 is TGTGCCAGCAGCGGTCGACCGAGGCCTTGTTGGGAGCAGTACGTC. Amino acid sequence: CASSGRPRPCWEQYV.

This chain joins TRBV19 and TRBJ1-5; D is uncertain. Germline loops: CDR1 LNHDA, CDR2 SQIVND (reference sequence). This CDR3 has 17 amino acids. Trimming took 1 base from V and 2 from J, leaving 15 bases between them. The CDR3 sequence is CASSIVVLKEGNQPQHF. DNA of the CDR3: TGTGCCAGTAGTATAGTCGTGCTCAAGGAGGGCAATCAGCCCCAGCATTTT.

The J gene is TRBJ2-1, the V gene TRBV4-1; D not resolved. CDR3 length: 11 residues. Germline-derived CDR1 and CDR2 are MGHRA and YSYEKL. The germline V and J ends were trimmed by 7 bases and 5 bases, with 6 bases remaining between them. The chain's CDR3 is CASTRDNEQFF. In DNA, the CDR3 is TGCGCCAGCACTAGGGACAATGAGCAGTTCTTC.

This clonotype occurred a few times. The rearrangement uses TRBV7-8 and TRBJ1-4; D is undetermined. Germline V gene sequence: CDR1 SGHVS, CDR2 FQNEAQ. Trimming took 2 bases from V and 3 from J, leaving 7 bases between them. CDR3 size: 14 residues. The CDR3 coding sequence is TGTGCCAGCAGCTTAACCAGGCCTAATGAAAAACTGTTTTTT. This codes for CASSLTRPNEKLFF. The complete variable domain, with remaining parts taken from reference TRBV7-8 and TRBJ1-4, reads GAGVSQSPRYKVAKRGQDVALRCDPISGHVSLFWYQQALGQGPEFLTYFQNEAQLDKSGLPSDRFFAERPEGSVSTLKIQRTQQEDSAVYLCASSLTRPNEKLFFGSGTQLSVL.

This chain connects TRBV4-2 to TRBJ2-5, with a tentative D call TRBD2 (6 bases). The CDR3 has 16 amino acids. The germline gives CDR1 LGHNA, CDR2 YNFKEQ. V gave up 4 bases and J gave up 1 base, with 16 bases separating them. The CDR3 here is CASSPTGLLRQETQYF. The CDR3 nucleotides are TGTGCCAGCAGCCCAACCGGACTACTTCGCCAAGAGACCCAGTACTTC.

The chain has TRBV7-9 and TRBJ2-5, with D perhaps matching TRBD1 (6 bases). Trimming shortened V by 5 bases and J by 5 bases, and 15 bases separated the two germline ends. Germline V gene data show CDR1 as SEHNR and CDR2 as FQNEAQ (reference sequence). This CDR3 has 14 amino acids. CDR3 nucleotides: TGTGCCAGCAGCCCAAACAGGGTTTTTGAGACCCAGTACTTC. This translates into CASSPNRVFETQYF.